Listed below are T cell receptor beta chains from one sample, sequenced in a study of a mutant IDH1 vaccine in newly diagnosed glioma. Only in-frame clones appear in the TCRdb table, and some are missing; sequencing was by immunoSEQ multiplex PCR. The sample carries over 75,000 clones, roughly 90% recorded once. The source was PBMCs, collected from a glioma patient treated with radiotherapy, temozolomide or both. The receptors were sampled from a woman aged 50 to 60 with glioma. CDR3s include the opening cysteine and the closing phenylalanine or tryptophan. The D gene is left open where the match is weak. Part of the rows lack a size; the others show once, few, many or a class for expanded clones.

clone size	V gene	D gene	J gene	CDR3 protein	CDR3 DNA
NA	TRBV30	TRBD1	TRBJ1-1	CACNRDRNTEAFF	TGTGCCTGTAACCGGGACAGAAACACTGAAGCTTTCTTT
NA	TRBV9	TRBD2	TRBJ2-1	CASSVKVAGARGNEQFF	TGTGCCAGCAGCGTAAAGGTAGCGGGAGCGCGGGGCAATGAGCAGTTCTTC
NA	TRBV5-6	TRBD2	TRBJ2-7	CASSQRGIYEQYF	TGTGCCAGCAGCCAGCGGGGTATCTACGAGCAGTACTTC
NA	TRBV5-1	TRBD2	TRBJ2-2	CASSPRVAGVGGELFF	TGCGCCAGCAGCCCCCGGGTAGCGGGAGTTGGCGGGGAGCTGTTTTTT
NA	TRBV27	TRBD2	TRBJ2-7	CASSASGRAFYEQYF	TGTGCCAGCAGTGCTAGCGGGAGGGCCTTCTACGAGCAGTACTTC
NA	TRBV5-1	TRBD1	TRBJ1-2	CASSHGQGGGYGYTF	TGCGCCAGCAGCCACGGACAGGGCGGGGGCTATGGCTACACCTTC
NA	TRBV9	TRBD1	TRBJ1-3	CASSAQPGQVSGNTIYF	TGTGCCAGCAGCGCACAACCGGGACAGGTCTCTGGAAACACCATATATTTT
NA	TRBV15	NA	TRBJ1-3	CATSRDGPGNTIYF	TGTGCCACCAGCAGAGATGGGCCTGGAAACACCATATATTTT
NA	TRBV28	NA	TRBJ1-1	CASSFEGRAAFF	TGTGCCAGCAGTTTCGAGGGGAGGGCAGCTTTCTTT
NA	TRBV27	NA	TRBJ2-1	CASSTWAGAESHNEQFF	TGTGCCAGCAGTACTTGGGCTGGAGCGGAGTCCCACAATGAGCAGTTCTTC
NA	TRBV30	NA	TRBJ2-1	CAWSERNEQFF	TGTGCCTGGAGTGAGCGGAATGAGCAGTTCTTC
NA	TRBV7-9	NA	TRBJ1-1	CASSPQVNTEAFF	TGTGCCAGCAGCCCCCAGGTGAACACTGAAGCTTTCTTT
NA	TRBV7-8	TRBD2	TRBJ2-1	CASSGGLAANNEQFF	TGTGCCAGCAGCGGCGGACTAGCGGCTAACAATGAGCAGTTCTTC
NA	TRBV5-6	NA	TRBJ2-7	CASSLGGRIISYEQYF	TGTGCCAGCAGCTTGGGGGGCAGAATAATCTCCTACGAGCAGTACTTC
NA	TRBV9	TRBD1	TRBJ2-1	CASSRTGYNEQFF	TGTGCCAGCTCACGGACAGGTTACAATGAGCAGTTCTTC
NA	TRBV6-5	TRBD2	TRBJ2-3	CASQTSGSVSTQYF	TGTGCCAGCCAGACTAGCGGGAGTGTGTCTACGCAGTATTTT
few	TRBV27	NA	TRBJ1-4	CASSRQGGEKLFF	TGTGCCAGCAGTCGGCAGGGTGGTGAAAAACTGTTTTTT
NA	TRBV4-2	TRBD2	TRBJ2-5	CASSQEGREQYF	TGTGCCAGCAGCCAAGAGGGGAGGGAGCAGTACTTC
NA	TRBV6-6	TRBD1	TRBJ1-6	CASSPTGSSSPLHF	TGTGCCAGCAGCCCGACAGGGTCTAGTTCACCCCTCCACTTT
NA	TRBV30	TRBD1	TRBJ2-1	CAWSVGQVSYNEQFF	TGTGCCTGGAGTGTGGGACAGGTCTCCTACAATGAGCAGTTCTTC
NA	TRBV27	TRBD2	TRBJ2-2	CASSFLGRLAGGELFF	TGTGCCAGCAGTTTCCTTGGGCGACTAGCGGGGGGGGAGCTGTTTTTT